This passage covers 21 T cell receptor beta chains from one sample sequenced in a study of post-analysis software for immune sequencing data (dated by TCRdb to about 2015). Paper-wide results and their limitations: Patients showed significantly higher frequencies than controls for 4 or 5 TRBV segments, among them TRBV5-6, TRBV5-1 and TRBV20-1.

These receptors have no identified antigens. Libraries were prepared through PCR. The data were produced on an Illumina HiSeq 2500. To reduce PCR and sequencing biases, unique molecular identifiers were incorporated into the TCR beta cDNA libraries. The public sequencing data were trimmed at Q25 with fastp and processed into clonotypes with MiXCR by TCRdb, which kept only in-frame beta chains. Each entry is one CDR3 protein sequence, shown with its most common DNA and genes. Here the sample has 400,000 to 500,000 distinct CDR3 sequences; about 39% occur a single time. Of the sample, around 8% falls within the top ten clones. Sequences were obtained from blood. These receptors came from a girl aged 2 to 10 with multiple sclerosis.

This clonotype was observed a handful of times. This rearrangement joins TRBV27 to TRBJ1-2; tentative D call: TRBD1 (5 bases). V was cut by 5 bases and J by 1 base, with 23 bases left in between. The CDR3 is made up of 18 amino acids. Germline assignment: CDR1 MNHEY and CDR2 SMNVEV (reference sequence). This CDR3 is CASSPMDAGWAINYGYTF. The CDR3 DNA follows: TGTGCCAGCAGTCCAATGGATGCAGGGTGGGCAATTAACTATGGCTACACCTTC.

This clonotype came up a few times. V and J are TRBV6-5 and TRBJ2-3, with D maybe TRBD2 (6 bases). The CDR3 spans 14 residues. The V and J ends lost 4 bases and 4 bases respectively, with 12 bases between them. Germline CDR1 and CDR2: MNHEY and SVGAGI. CDR3 in amino acids: CASSWTGVADTQYF. In DNA form, the CDR3 reads TGTGCCAGCAGTTGGACGGGGGTAGCAGATACGCAGTATTTT.

V and J are TRBV20-1 and TRBJ2-1; TRBD1 matches at 7 bases. Germline V gives CDR1 DFQATT, CDR2 SNEGSKA (reference sequence). The V gene end was trimmed by 1 base and the J gene end by 4 bases; junction bases not matched to a gene: 7. This CDR3 spans 15 amino acids. The CDR3 is CSARGAPTGYNEQFF. The CDR3 DNA is TGCAGTGCTAGAGGAGCGCCGACAGGGTACAATGAGCAGTTCTTC.

The rearrangement links TRBV4-1 to TRBJ2-5; D is unresolved. Trimming removed 0 bases at V and 5 bases at J, with 13 bases between. This CDR3 is built from 15 residues. The V gene's germline CDR1 is MGHRA and CDR2 YSYEKL. The CDR3 is CASSQDWLVGETQYF. CDR3 DNA sequence: TGCGCCAGCAGCCAAGATTGGCTCGTTGGGGAGACCCAGTACTTC.

The CDR3 DNA reads TGTGCCACCGGCCCCGGGACTACCAACACCGGGGAGCTGTTTTTT. Translated: CATGPGTTNTGELFF. The rearrangement uses TRBV15 and TRBJ2-2, with 7 nucleotides matching TRBD2. V shed 8 bases, J shed 2 bases, and the junction held 8 bases outside the gene matches. CDR1 and CDR2 from the germline V gene are LNHNV and YYDKDF (reference sequence). This CDR3 has 15 residues.

This clonotype was seen only a few times. This chain joins TRBV29-1 and TRBJ2-3; 10 bases are a match to TRBD2. The CDR3 contains 14 residues. V was clipped by 2 bases and J by 3 bases; unmatched bases: 2. In germline, CDR1 is SQVTM, CDR2 ANQGSEA. The CDR3 reads CSVETSGITDTQYF. CDR3 coding DNA: TGCAGCGTTGAAACTAGCGGGATTACAGATACGCAGTATTTT.

Concerning this clonotype itself: A much larger clone differs by one base, so this may be a read error. The rearrangement joins TRBV5-5 to TRBJ1-1, with a weak D call TRBD1 (6 bases). Germline V CDR1 and CDR2: SGHKS, YYEKEE (reference sequence). Trimming took off 0 bases at V and 0 bases at J, with 15 bases between the two ends. The CDR3 is made up of 17 amino acids. The CDR3 nucleotides read TGTGCCAGCAGCTTGGGGCCCCAGGGGCTCATGAACACTGAAGCTTTCTTT. It encodes CASSLGPQGLMNTEAFF.

The chain combines TRBV12-3 or TRBV12-4 with TRBJ2-5; 7 positions agree with TRBD2. Germline trimming cut 1 base from V and 4 bases from J; bases unmatched to any gene: 6. The CDR3 runs to 15 residues. The CDR3 DNA is TGTGCCAGCAGTTTAGAAAGGACTAGAGGAGAGACCCAGTACTTC. This gives the protein CASSLERTRGETQYF.

The chain couples TRBV7-2 to TRBJ2-4; 7 nucleotides align to TRBD1. CDR3 size: 15 residues. The V gene end was trimmed by 1 base and the J gene end by 13 bases; junction bases not matched to a gene: 13. In germline, CDR1 is SGHTA, CDR2 FQGNSA. The CDR3 sequence is CASSLDGTDYNEQYF. CDR3 DNA: TGTGCCAGCAGCTTAGATGGGACAGACTACAATGAGCAGTACTTC.

This clonotype was counted between two and nine times. This rearrangement joins TRBV29-1 to TRBJ2-4; D possibly corresponds to TRBD1 (5 bases). The assigned J gene may be wrong: the sequence end matches TRBJ2-7 better. From germline, CDR1 is SQVTM and CDR2 ANQGSEA. CDR3 length: 14 amino acids. CDR3 coding DNA: TGCAGCGTTCTCCAACAGGTTATCCCTTACGAGCAGTACTTC. Its protein product is CSVLQQVIPYEQYF.

The chain combines TRBV20-1 with TRBJ2-5; TRBD1 aligns across 9 bases. The J call may be incorrect, as the DNA end agrees better with TRBJ2-7. The CDR3 contains 17 residues. Germline lookup yields CDR1 DFQATT and CDR2 SNEGSKA (reference sequence). DNA of the CDR3: TGCAGTGCTAGTCCCGGGACAGGGTATTTTAGGACCGACGAGCAGTACTTC. Its protein product is CSASPGTGYFRTDEQYF.

This CDR3 is CASSIDRGRQPQHF. CDR3 sequence (DNA): TGTGCCAGCAGCATTGACAGGGGGCGGCAGCCCCAGCATTTT. V usage is TRBV7-8 and J usage is TRBJ1-5; 10 bases agree with TRBD1. The CDR3 totals 14 residues. The trim removed 5 bases at V and 7 bases at J, leaving 5 bases unmatched. CDR1 and CDR2 (germline): SGHVS, FQNEAQ.

The J gene is TRBJ2-7, the V gene TRBV3-1; 9 positions agree with TRBD2. CDR3 length: 16 residues. The germline CDR1 and CDR2 sequences are LGHDT and YNNKEL (reference sequence). With 1 base clipped from V and 8 bases from J, the junction kept 12 bases outside the gene matches. CDR3 DNA sequence: TGTGCCAGCAGCCAAGGGGAGACTAGCGGAAGTACGAAGCAGTACTTC. Protein product: CASSQGETSGSTKQYF.

V usage is TRBV12-3 or TRBV12-4 and J usage is TRBJ2-3; D unresolved. CDR3 length equals 12 residues. V dropped 4 bases and J dropped 4 bases, with 6 bases sitting between them. The CDR3 nucleotides read TGTGCCAGCAGTTGGGCTCCAGATACGCAGTATTTT. Translation: CASSWAPDTQYF.

This sequence joins TRBV28 and TRBJ2-7; 7 nucleotides align to TRBD2. With V trimmed by 6 bases and J by 3 bases, 8 bases remained unmatched. Germline CDR1 is MDHEN and CDR2 is SYDVKM. There are 14 residues in the CDR3. The CDR3, as DNA: TGTGCCAGCAGACGACTAGCCGGAGACTACGAGCAGTACTTC. Protein sequence: CASRRLAGDYEQYF.

The rearrangement joins TRBV5-1 to TRBJ1-1; D remains ambiguous. Germline assignment: CDR1 SGHRS and CDR2 YFSETQ. The V and J ends lost 1 base and 1 base respectively, with 5 bases between them. This CDR3 is 13 amino acids long. The CDR3 DNA sequence: TGCGCCAGCAGCTTGTTCCGGAACACTGAAGCTTTCTTT. Translated, it gives CASSLFRNTEAFF.

The CDR3: CASSYSPNRASNQPQHF. The DNA for the CDR3 is TGTGCCAGCAGTTACTCTCCTAACAGGGCTAGCAATCAGCCCCAGCATTTT. V usage is TRBV6-6 and J usage is TRBJ1-5; D is perhaps TRBD1 (6 bases). Germline V gene lookup returns CDR1 MNHNY and CDR2 SVGAGI (reference sequence). V shed 0 bases and J shed 0 bases, with 12 bases lying between them. The CDR3 extends over 17 amino acids.

Only a few counts were recorded for this clonotype. This chain's CDR3 is CASSASTGTYEQYF. The DNA of the CDR3 is TGTGCCAGCAGCGCCAGCACAGGAACCTACGAGCAGTACTTC. The chain uses TRBV7-6 and TRBJ2-7, with D possibly being TRBD1 (5 bases). Germline assignment: CDR1 SGHVS and CDR2 FNYEAQ. The CDR3 extends over 14 amino acids. V was shortened by 5 bases and J by 2 bases, with 13 bases between the two germline ends.

The chain is built from TRBV29-1 and TRBJ2-2; a possible D gene is TRBD1 (6 bases). This CDR3 region has 15 residues. Germline CDR1 SQVTM, CDR2 ANQGSEA. Between the trimmed V and J ends, which lost 4 bases and 2 bases, there was a span of 14 bases. The CDR3 here is CSVGLGATNTGELFF. The CDR3 region has the DNA TGCAGCGTTGGCTTGGGGGCGACAAACACCGGGGAGCTGTTTTTT.

The chain uses TRBV6-4 and TRBJ1-2; D is undetermined. This CDR3 contains 15 residues. V was clipped by 4 bases and J by 0 bases, with 12 bases between them. Germline CDR1 is MRHNA and CDR2 is SNTAGT. The DNA for the CDR3 is TGTGCCAGCAGTGGCTTGACACCTGCTAACTATGGCTACACCTTC. Encoded protein: CASSGLTPANYGYTF.

This clonotype has a handful of counts. The chain combines TRBV20-1 with TRBJ2-7; 7 bases align to TRBD2. The CDR3 extends over 18 amino acids. Germline V gives CDR1 DFQATT, CDR2 SNEGSKA (reference sequence). With V trimmed by 1 base and J by 4 bases, 19 bases remained unmatched. CDR3 DNA: TGCAGTGCTAGAGTTTATAGCGGGTGGCGCCTGGGTACGTACGAGCAGTACTTC. Amino acid sequence: CSARVYSGWRLGTYEQYF.